The following is a TCR beta chain sequence with its context. Trimming stripped 6 bases from V and 5 bases from J, with 16 bases between. The germline V gene encodes CDR1 ENHRY and CDR2 SYGVKD. The CDR3 length is 15 residues. Sequencing was performed with immunoSEQ multiplex PCR; in TCRdb, only in-frame clones are kept and a portion is missing. The top ten hold approximately 9.1% of the sample, which has about 130,000 clones, 70% to 85% seen once. This sample was taken from a study of blood T cell repertoires in COVID-19. This receptor was taken from a man aged 50 or older who had recovered from COVID-19. This chain connects TRBV10-3 to TRBJ1-4; D is perhaps TRBD1 (5 bases). Source material: PBMCs or T cells enriched from blood (not recorded which). The DNA of the CDR3 is TGTGCCATCAGCCGTTCCGGAGGGACGAATGAAAAACTGTTTTTT. Translated, it gives CAISRSGGTNEKLFF.